Listed here are 26 T cell receptor beta chains from one sample, sequenced in a study of cytomegalovirus exposure and HLA in healthy donors (TCRdb year 2017). The method was the immunoSEQ multiplex PCR assay. For the multiplex PCR, a mixture combining 60 forward primers for TCR Vbeta segments and 13 reverse primers for TCR Jbeta segments was used. TCRdb stores this immuneACCESS table with in-frame sequences only. Part of the clones is absent; in the studies checked, under half of the shortfall reflects unresolved V genes, and no reason is known for the rest. The sample table shows roughly 100,000 clones, and roughly 70% are seen once. Together, the top ten hold 2.5% to 4% of the sample. The sequenced material came from PBMCs. The receptors come from a woman in her fifties or sixties in good health and CMV-seronegative.

This chain links TRBV7-9 with TRBJ2-7; 11 bases are shared with TRBD2. The germline CDR1 and CDR2 sequences are SEHNR and FQNEAQ (reference sequence). The CDR3 runs to 14 residues. The V and J ends lost 7 bases and 4 bases, in that order; junction bases with no gene match: 6. The CDR3 DNA sequence: TGTGCCAGCACATTAGCGGGAGGGTTTTACGAGCAGTACTTC. Its translation is CASTLAGGFYEQYF. The complete variable domain, with remaining parts taken from reference TRBV7-9 and TRBJ2-7, reads DTGVSQNPRHKITKRGQNVTFRCDPISEHNRLYWYRQTLGQGPEFLTYFQNEAQLEKSRLLSDRFSAERPKGSFSTLEIQRTEQGDSAMYLCASTLAGGFYEQYFGPGTRLTVT.

The chain combines TRBV6-5 with TRBJ1-2; maybe TRBD1 (5 bases). The germline gives CDR1 MNHEY, CDR2 SVGAGI. The CDR3 covers 13 residues. Trimming took 5 bases from V and 3 from J, leaving 10 bases between them. The CDR3 is CASSPGSDYGYTF. In DNA, the CDR3 is TGTGCCAGCAGTCCAGGGTCGGACTATGGCTACACCTTC.

The rearrangement uses TRBV29-1 and TRBJ1-5; tentatively, D is TRBD1 (6 bases). This CDR3 has 14 residues. V gave up 5 bases and J gave up 1 base, with 12 bases separating them. CDR1 SQVTM and CDR2 ANQGSEA come from the germline V gene. CDR3 DNA: TGCAGCGTTTCTGTGCAGGGGAGCAATCAGCCCCAGCATTTT. Protein sequence: CSVSVQGSNQPQHF.

The chain recombines TRBV5-4 with TRBJ2-3, with 8 positions matching TRBD2. The CDR3 is 17 amino acids. Per the germline V gene, CDR1 is SGHNT and CDR2 is YYREEE (reference sequence). Germline trimming cut 2 bases from V and 2 bases from J; bases unmatched to any gene: 10. The CDR3 reads CASSLHISGADTDTQYF. The CDR3 nucleotides read TGTGCCAGCAGCTTACACATTAGCGGGGCCGACACAGATACGCAGTATTTT.

V and J are TRBV5-5 and TRBJ1-2, with a weak D call TRBD1 (6 bases). V lost 4 bases to trimming and J lost 0 bases, with 13 bases between them. The CDR3 runs 15 residues. In germline, CDR1 is SGHKS, CDR2 YYEKEE (reference sequence). CDR3 sequence: CASSPRTAANYGYTF. CDR3 DNA sequence: TGTGCCAGCAGCCCGAGGACAGCAGCTAACTATGGCTACACCTTC.

The table lists this clone with a few counts. The rearrangement links TRBV6-5 to TRBJ2-1; the D is unclear. The CDR3 totals 14 residues. V was cut by 8 bases and J by 2 bases, with 13 bases left in between. Per germline, CDR1 MNHEY and CDR2 SVGAGI. The chain's CDR3 is CASVSPEPYNEQFF. As DNA, the CDR3 is TGTGCCAGCGTGTCGCCTGAGCCCTACAATGAGCAGTTCTTC.

In its sample, this clone was seen a few times. This chain joins TRBV16 and TRBJ1-2; 11 nucleotides agree with TRBD1. From germline, CDR1 is KGHSY and CDR2 FQNENV. The junction had 6 bases not matched to a gene; V was cut back by 8 bases and J by 7 bases. The CDR3 is made up of 13 amino acids. The CDR3 spells CASVGTGGVGYTF. In nucleotides, the CDR3 is TGTGCCAGCGTCGGGACAGGGGGAGTTGGCTACACCTTC.

J is TRBJ2-5 and V is TRBV5-1; 11 nucleotides align to TRBD2. Germline V lookup: CDR1 SGHRS, CDR2 YFSETQ. The J segment lost 1 base and the V segment lost 4 bases, leaving 3 bases of the junction unmatched. The CDR3 length is 15 residues. As DNA, the CDR3 is TGCGCCAGCAGCAACGGACTAGCGGGCCAAGAGACCCAGTACTTC. Amino acids: CASSNGLAGQETQYF.

V usage is TRBV6-6 and J usage is TRBJ2-7; TRBD1 might be the D (6 bases). V lost 3 bases and J 2 bases, leaving 8 bases between the germline ends. From germline, CDR1 is MNHNY and CDR2 SVGAGI (reference sequence). The length of the CDR3 is 13 residues. The CDR3 DNA is TGTGCCAGCAGTTATACAGGGACCTACGAGCAGTACTTC. Its translation: CASSYTGTYEQYF.

This clone was counted between two and nine times. The chain combines TRBV2 with TRBJ2-2; D perhaps matches TRBD2 (6 bases). V was pared by 5 bases and J by 0 bases, with 16 bases between. This CDR3 spans 17 amino acids. Germline V lookup: CDR1 SNHLY, CDR2 FYNNEI. The CDR3 nucleotides read TGTGCCAGCAGTATTCTAGCGCAGAACGCGAACACCGGGGAGCTGTTTTTT. Protein sequence: CASSILAQNANTGELFF.

The rearrangement joins TRBV5-4 to TRBJ2-5; TRBD2 is a possible D gene (6 bases). The CDR3 runs to 16 residues. Germline assignment: CDR1 SGHNT and CDR2 YYREEE (reference sequence). V shed 4 bases and J shed 1 base, with 17 bases lying between them. The CDR3 reads CASSGGGTAIQETQYF. In DNA, the CDR3 is TGTGCCAGCAGCGGCGGCGGGACCGCGATCCAAGAGACCCAGTACTTC.

This sequence joins TRBV7-9 and TRBJ2-7, with TRBD2 matching 10 bases. The CDR3 is made up of 15 amino acids. J lost 1 base, V lost 5 bases, and 5 bases had no gene match. Germline V gene sequence: CDR1 SEHNR, CDR2 FQNEAQ (reference sequence). This CDR3 is CASSGRLAGSYEQYF. Here the CDR3 DNA reads TGTGCCAGCAGCGGGCGACTAGCGGGTTCCTACGAGCAGTACTTC.

The chain has TRBV12-5 and TRBJ1-1; tentative D call: TRBD1 (5 bases). Per the germline V gene, CDR1 is LGHNT and CDR2 is FRNRAP. The CDR3 runs 12 residues. V lost 3 bases, J lost 9 bases, and 11 bases lay in between. The CDR3 here is CASGFDRFQAFF. CDR3 DNA: TGTGCTAGTGGTTTTGACAGATTCCAAGCTTTCTTT.

This clone was detected only once. The chain carries TRBV2 and TRBJ2-7; the D gene is possibly TRBD1 (5 bases). The DNA matches TRBJ2-1 better at its end, which makes the J call doubtful. This CDR3 region has 14 residues. Looked up from germline, CDR1 is SNHLY and CDR2 is FYNNEI. CDR3 in amino acids: CASSEGQSGNEQFF. CDR3 nucleotide sequence: TGTGCCAGCAGTGAAGGACAGTCGGGCAATGAGCAGTTCTTC.

J is TRBJ2-2 and V is TRBV5-1; maybe TRBD2 (5 bases). The ends were cut back, 6 bases at V and 5 bases at J, with 11 bases in the middle. The CDR3 consists of 13 residues. Germline CDR1 reads SGHRS; CDR2 reads YFSETQ. CDR3 coding DNA: TGCGCCAGCATCAGAGACTATACCGGGGAGCTGTTTTTT. This gives the protein CASIRDYTGELFF.

In its sample, this clone was seen a few times. The J gene is TRBJ2-1, the V gene TRBV4-1; 10 bases line up with TRBD2. This CDR3 comprises 16 residues. With 4 bases clipped from V and 8 bases from J, the junction kept 11 bases outside the gene matches. Per the germline V gene, CDR1 is MGHRA and CDR2 is YSYEKL. CDR3 loop: CASSPLSSGGAHEQFF. The CDR3 region has the DNA TGCGCCAGCAGCCCCCTAAGCAGCGGGGGGGCCCATGAGCAGTTCTTC.

In this sample, this clone turned up a few times. V gene TRBV15 combines with J gene TRBJ1-2; 9 nucleotides match TRBD1. Germline CDR1 LNHNV, CDR2 YYDKDF (reference sequence). The CDR3 is made up of 14 amino acids. The trim removed 11 bases at V and 2 bases at J, leaving 9 bases unmatched. The CDR3 is CAVRRTGDNYGYTF. Here the CDR3 DNA reads TGTGCCGTACGAAGGACAGGGGACAACTATGGCTACACCTTC.

The chain has TRBV7-2 and TRBJ2-1; the match to TRBD2 covers 8 bases. The CDR3 has 15 residues. Germline V gene sequence: CDR1 SGHTA, CDR2 FQGNSA. Unmatched junction bases numbered 5, after V lost 2 bases and J lost 5 bases. CDR3 coding DNA: TGTGCCAGCAGCTTATATGCGGGAGGACACAATGAGCAGTTCTTC. Translated: CASSLYAGGHNEQFF.

This rearrangement joins TRBV10-1 to TRBJ1-1; D is possibly TRBD1 (5 bases). This CDR3 has 13 residues. Trimming left V 3 bases short and J 4 bases short, with 9 bases between. Germline CDR1 WNHNN, CDR2 SYGVQD (reference sequence). This chain's CDR3 is CASSEWRGTEAFF. The DNA of the CDR3 is TGCGCCAGCAGTGAATGGAGGGGCACTGAAGCTTTCTTT.

V gene TRBV6-5 combines with J gene TRBJ1-2; 10 bases line up with TRBD1. With V trimmed by 4 bases and J by 2 bases, 7 bases remained unmatched. Looked up from germline, CDR1 is MNHEY and CDR2 is SVGAGI. The CDR3 contains 16 residues. The CDR3 DNA follows: TGTGCCAGCAGTTTCAGACAGGGGGCGCGGAACTATGGCTACACCTTC. It translates to CASSFRQGARNYGYTF.

The V call is TRBV19, the J call TRBJ2-3; 7 nucleotides line up with TRBD1. Germline assignment: CDR1 LNHDA and CDR2 SQIVND (reference sequence). The length of the CDR3 is 16 residues. V shed 7 bases, J shed 0 bases, and the junction held 10 bases outside the gene matches. CDR3 protein: CASTGTDIDSTDTQYF. Here the CDR3 DNA reads TGTGCCAGTACGGGGACAGACATCGATAGCACAGATACGCAGTATTTT.

V and J are TRBV6-1 and TRBJ2-7; perhaps TRBD2 as D (5 bases). The V end lost 6 bases, the J end lost 2 bases, and 17 bases lay between the germline ends. CDR1 and CDR2 (germline): MNHNS, SASEGT. The length of the CDR3 is 15 residues. This CDR3 reads CASSPLAEPAYEQYF. The CDR3 DNA sequence: TGTGCCAGCAGCCCTCTAGCCGAACCCGCCTACGAGCAGTACTTC.

Note on this clone: In the same sample, other DNA sequences code for this CDR3. The chain has TRBV18 and TRBJ1-2; no clear D gene. The V gene lost 3 bases and the J gene lost 5 bases, with 10 bases spanning the gap. Germline loops: CDR1 KGHSH, CDR2 LQKENI. This CDR3 region has 13 residues. The CDR3 nucleotides are TGTGCCAGCTCACCCGACCGGGAATATGGCTACACCTTC. It yields the protein CASSPDREYGYTF.

The V and J genes are TRBV28 and TRBJ1-2; TRBD1 matches 7 bases. Per the germline V gene, CDR1 is MDHEN and CDR2 is SYDVKM. The trim removed 10 bases at V and 2 bases at J, leaving 16 bases unmatched. This CDR3 region has 16 residues. CDR3 DNA: TGTGCCACCGCCGGCACTCCGGGACAGTCCAACTATGGCTACACCTTC. Protein sequence: CATAGTPGQSNYGYTF.

CDR3 region: CASSPTGDNYGYTF. As DNA, the CDR3 is TGTGCCAGCTCACCGACAGGGGATAACTATGGCTACACCTTC. This sequence joins TRBV18 and TRBJ1-2, with TRBD1 matching over 8 bases. CDR3 length: 14 residues. After removal of 3 bases from V and 1 base from J, the junction contained 1 base not matched to a gene. The germline gives CDR1 KGHSH, CDR2 LQKENI.

V usage is TRBV28 and J usage is TRBJ1-6; D remains unclear. CDR3 length: 14 residues. Trimming removed 7 bases at V and 8 bases at J, with 15 bases between. Germline V gene sequence: CDR1 MDHEN, CDR2 SYDVKM. CDR3 residues: CASTLAGFDSPLHF. The CDR3 DNA follows: TGTGCCAGCACCCTGGCGGGTTTCGATTCACCCCTCCACTTT.